A single sample is the source of the 22 T cell receptor beta chains below, sequenced in a study of shared clonotypes between healthy human individuals. Assay: immunoSEQ multiplex PCR; the TCRdb copy retains only in-frame clones and omits some. The sample carries 2 million to 2.5 million clones, 93% recorded once. The sequenced material came from naive CD4+ T cells from PBMCs. This sample's subset: CD45RA+ positively selected. The receptors originated from a man aged 18 to 29 in good health. Some clones in this sample may be carry-over from other donors' samples.

The chain recombines TRBV2 with TRBJ1-1; TRBD1 agrees at 7 bases. V lost 7 bases and J lost 5; bases outside the gene matches: 16. The CDR3 is 16 amino acids. CDR1 is SNHLY and CDR2 is FYNNEI in the germline V gene. The CDR3: CASTITRGGERTEAFF. CDR3 bases: TGTGCCAGCACCATCACCAGGGGGGGCGAAAGGACTGAAGCTTTCTTT.

This clone was observed a handful of times. The sample contains more than one DNA sequence encoding this CDR3. The chain is built from TRBV7-3 and TRBJ2-1; 9 nucleotides match TRBD2. The CDR3 is made up of 14 amino acids. Germline CDR1 reads SGHTA; CDR2 reads FQGTGA. The trim removed 2 bases at V and 4 bases at J, leaving 0 bases unmatched. CDR3 nucleotide sequence: TGTGCCAGCAGCTTACTAGCGGGGTACAATGAGCAGTTCTTC. It specifies CASSLLAGYNEQFF.

The chain carries TRBV28 and TRBJ2-5; 11 nucleotides match TRBD2. The last part of the DNA fits TRBJ2-7 better; the J call may be wrong. Germline assignment: CDR1 MDHEN and CDR2 SYDVKM. This CDR3 has 15 amino acids. CDR3 region: CASSPTSGISYEQYF. In DNA form, the CDR3 reads TGTGCCAGCAGCCCGACTAGCGGGATCTCCTACGAGCAGTACTTC.

The V gene is TRBV4-3, the J gene TRBJ1-2; 9 positions agree with TRBD1. The length of the CDR3 is 15 residues. Germline lookup yields CDR1 LGHNA and CDR2 YSLEER. Trimming took 2 bases from V and 7 from J; bases not matched to a gene: 8. As DNA, the CDR3 is TGCGCCAGCAGCCAAAGACAGGGGGGAACTATTGGCTACACCTTC. Translating gives CASSQRQGGTIGYTF.

This clone was observed a handful of times. This chain connects TRBV4-2 to TRBJ2-1; 8 bases are shared with TRBD2. The germline CDR1 and CDR2 sequences are LGHNA and YNFKEQ. This CDR3 region has 16 residues. The V and J ends lost 1 base and 9 bases, in that order; junction bases with no gene match: 11. CDR3 loop: CASSQGATSGRAEQFF. CDR3 nucleotide sequence: TGTGCCAGCAGCCAAGGGGCCACTAGCGGAAGAGCTGAGCAGTTCTTC.

This clone has a handful of counts. The V and J genes are TRBV9 and TRBJ1-5; 8 bases agree with TRBD1. This CDR3 is 15 amino acids long. Unmatched junction bases numbered 6, after V lost 4 bases and J lost 3 bases. CDR1 and CDR2 from the germline V gene are SGDLS and YYNGEE. CDR3 nucleotide sequence: TGTGCCAGCAGCATACAGGGGGGCCCCAATCAGCCCCAGCATTTT. It specifies CASSIQGGPNQPQHF.

The J gene is TRBJ2-5, the V gene TRBV6-1, with D tentatively TRBD1 (6 bases). V was cut by 6 bases and J by 2 bases, with 10 bases left in between. The CDR3 is made up of 13 amino acids. The V gene's germline CDR1 is MNHNS and CDR2 SASEGT. CDR3 sequence reads: CASSRQAQETQYF. CDR3 bases: TGTGCCAGCAGCAGACAGGCACAAGAGACCCAGTACTTC.

The DNA for the CDR3 is TGCAGCTTTACAACAGGGTCGAACATTCAGTACTTC. This encodes CSFTTGSNIQYF. The gene calls are TRBV29-1 and TRBJ2-4, with a possible D match to TRBD1 (6 bases). CDR1 is SQVTM and CDR2 is ANQGSEA in the germline V gene. The V end was cut by 8 bases, the J end by 7 bases, with 15 bases between. This CDR3 has 12 residues.

The gene calls are TRBV27 and TRBJ1-5, with D perhaps matching TRBD1 (6 bases). The ends were cut back, 0 bases at V and 8 bases at J, with 17 bases in the middle. CDR1 MNHEY and CDR2 SMNVEV come from the germline V gene (reference sequence). The CDR3 loop spans 16 amino acids. CDR3 residues: CASSLSSWQGMEPQHF. The CDR3 DNA reads TGTGCCAGCAGTTTATCGTCTTGGCAGGGGATGGAGCCCCAGCATTTT.

This sequence joins TRBV27 and TRBJ1-4, with no clear D. Per germline, CDR1 MNHEY and CDR2 SMNVEV (reference sequence). The CDR3 is 14 residues long. Trimming stripped 4 bases from V and 7 bases from J, with 13 bases between. This CDR3 reads CASSSREGSEKLFF. The CDR3 DNA reads TGTGCCAGCAGTTCAAGGGAAGGTAGTGAAAAACTGTTTTTT.

The V and J genes are TRBV11-2 and TRBJ1-5; a weak D match, TRBD1 (5 bases). The CDR3 has 19 amino acids. V lost 5 bases to trimming and J lost 4 bases, with 27 bases between them. Germline V gives CDR1 SGHAT, CDR2 FQNNGV. In nucleotides, the CDR3 is TGTGCCAGCAGCCCCCAACCCCTTCCTCGGGGGGTTGTTAATCAGCCCCAGCATTTT. Encoded protein: CASSPQPLPRGVVNQPQHF.

J is TRBJ1-1 and V is TRBV7-2; no definite D call. The CDR3 runs 13 residues. The V gene's germline CDR1 is SGHTA and CDR2 FQGNSA. Deletions cut 5 bases from V and 2 bases from J, with 9 bases between. CDR3 coding DNA: TGTGCCAGCAGCCCTCGGATTAACACTGAAGCTTTCTTT. Translated: CASSPRINTEAFF.

With regard to this clone: A junction boundary mismatches the germline segment, possibly from a read error. V and J are TRBV2 and TRBJ1-2, with TRBD1 matching 7 bases. This CDR3 is built from 11 residues. The germline gives CDR1 SNHLY, CDR2 FYNNEI. The CDR3 loop reads CASSGHRDSRF. CDR3 nucleotides: TGTGCCAGCAGTGGACACCGGGACAGCCGCTTC.

The chain couples TRBV28 to TRBJ1-5; D is uncertain. V lost 8 bases to trimming and J lost 4 bases, with 12 bases between them. The CDR3 sequence is 13 residues long. CDR1 MDHEN and CDR2 SYDVKM come from the germline V gene. The CDR3 nucleotides read TGTGCCAGCTCCCCCCGGGTGAATCAGCCCCAGCATTTT. It yields the protein CASSPRVNQPQHF. The complete variable domain, with remaining parts taken from reference TRBV28 and TRBJ1-5, reads DVKVTQSSRYLVKRTGEKVFLECVQDMDHENMFWYRQDPGLGLRLIYFSYDVKMKEKGDIPEGYSVSREKKERFSLILESASTNQTSMYLCASSPRVNQPQHFGDGTRLSIL.

J is TRBJ2-3 and V is TRBV7-9, with 7 bases lining up with TRBD2. The germline V gene has CDR1 SEHNR and CDR2 FQNEAQ (reference sequence). The CDR3 loop spans 15 amino acids. Losses at the gene ends were 5 bases for V and 2 bases for J; bases not matched to a gene: 7. CDR3 bases: TGTGCCAGCAGCGCCGCTAGCGGTCCCACAGATACGCAGTATTTT. This gives the protein CASSAASGPTDTQYF.

As to this clone: This same CDR3 is encoded by further DNA sequences in the sample. This rearrangement joins TRBV29-1 to TRBJ1-2, with a tentative D call TRBD1 (6 bases). This CDR3 region has 12 residues. Trimming left V 4 bases short and J 2 bases short, with 8 bases between. In germline, CDR1 is SQVTM, CDR2 ANQGSEA. Here the CDR3 DNA reads TGCAGCGTTGTAACAGGGAACTATGGCTACACCTTC. The encoded protein is CSVVTGNYGYTF.

V usage is TRBV14 and J usage is TRBJ2-7; 8 nucleotides line up with TRBD1. CDR1 is SGHDN and CDR2 is FVKESK in the germline V gene. This CDR3 contains 14 residues. J lost 3 bases, V lost 3 bases, and 4 bases had no gene match. The CDR3 spells CASSQIGQGYEQYF. Here the CDR3 DNA reads TGTGCCAGCAGCCAGATTGGACAGGGCTACGAGCAGTACTTC.

The J gene is TRBJ1-5, the V gene TRBV28, with 10 bases that match TRBD1. This CDR3 has 17 residues. V trimming: 6 bases; J trimming: 6 bases; junction bases outside the gene matches: 14. CDR1 and CDR2 from the germline V gene are MDHEN and SYDVKM. The CDR3, as DNA: TGTGCCAGCAGGGTATTGGGACAGGGGTTCATTAGTCAGCCCCAGCATTTT. The encoded protein is CASRVLGQGFISQPQHF.

This chain links TRBV7-3 with TRBJ2-5; possibly TRBD1 or TRBD2 for D (6 bases each). CDR3 size: 14 residues. Trimming shortened V by 2 bases and J by 4 bases, and 11 bases separated the two germline ends. The germline V gene has CDR1 SGHTA and CDR2 FQGTGA. The CDR3 sequence: CASSLLGGAETQYF. The CDR3 coding sequence is TGTGCCAGCAGCTTATTGGGGGGCGCAGAGACCCAGTACTTC.

The chain combines TRBV4-3 with TRBJ2-1; the D gene could be TRBD1 or TRBD2 (5 bases each). The ends were cut back, 4 bases at V and 8 bases at J, with 21 bases in the middle. The length of the CDR3 is 16 residues. Germline CDR1 and CDR2: LGHNA and YSLEER. The CDR3 DNA sequence: TGCGCCAGCAGCCGAGCGCTGGGGACGGCGTCGGATGAGCAGTTCTTC. Its protein is CASSRALGTASDEQFF.

The V gene is TRBV25-1, the J gene TRBJ2-3; TRBD1 aligns across 9 bases. The germline gives CDR1 MGHDK, CDR2 SYGVNS. CDR3 length equals 15 residues. The V segment lost 7 bases and the J segment 5 bases; nucleotides outside the gene matches: 10. The CDR3 DNA follows: TGTGCCAGCACTTGGGGACAGGGAGGGAGAGATACGCAGTATTTT. Its translation: CASTWGQGGRDTQYF.

The rearrangement links TRBV28 to TRBJ1-1; D remains ambiguous. CDR1 and CDR2 (germline): MDHEN, SYDVKM. V shed 9 bases and J shed 4 bases, with 12 bases lying between them. The CDR3 contains 12 residues. The CDR3: CASGLGGTEAFF. The CDR3 region has the DNA TGTGCCAGTGGACTAGGTGGCACTGAAGCTTTCTTT.